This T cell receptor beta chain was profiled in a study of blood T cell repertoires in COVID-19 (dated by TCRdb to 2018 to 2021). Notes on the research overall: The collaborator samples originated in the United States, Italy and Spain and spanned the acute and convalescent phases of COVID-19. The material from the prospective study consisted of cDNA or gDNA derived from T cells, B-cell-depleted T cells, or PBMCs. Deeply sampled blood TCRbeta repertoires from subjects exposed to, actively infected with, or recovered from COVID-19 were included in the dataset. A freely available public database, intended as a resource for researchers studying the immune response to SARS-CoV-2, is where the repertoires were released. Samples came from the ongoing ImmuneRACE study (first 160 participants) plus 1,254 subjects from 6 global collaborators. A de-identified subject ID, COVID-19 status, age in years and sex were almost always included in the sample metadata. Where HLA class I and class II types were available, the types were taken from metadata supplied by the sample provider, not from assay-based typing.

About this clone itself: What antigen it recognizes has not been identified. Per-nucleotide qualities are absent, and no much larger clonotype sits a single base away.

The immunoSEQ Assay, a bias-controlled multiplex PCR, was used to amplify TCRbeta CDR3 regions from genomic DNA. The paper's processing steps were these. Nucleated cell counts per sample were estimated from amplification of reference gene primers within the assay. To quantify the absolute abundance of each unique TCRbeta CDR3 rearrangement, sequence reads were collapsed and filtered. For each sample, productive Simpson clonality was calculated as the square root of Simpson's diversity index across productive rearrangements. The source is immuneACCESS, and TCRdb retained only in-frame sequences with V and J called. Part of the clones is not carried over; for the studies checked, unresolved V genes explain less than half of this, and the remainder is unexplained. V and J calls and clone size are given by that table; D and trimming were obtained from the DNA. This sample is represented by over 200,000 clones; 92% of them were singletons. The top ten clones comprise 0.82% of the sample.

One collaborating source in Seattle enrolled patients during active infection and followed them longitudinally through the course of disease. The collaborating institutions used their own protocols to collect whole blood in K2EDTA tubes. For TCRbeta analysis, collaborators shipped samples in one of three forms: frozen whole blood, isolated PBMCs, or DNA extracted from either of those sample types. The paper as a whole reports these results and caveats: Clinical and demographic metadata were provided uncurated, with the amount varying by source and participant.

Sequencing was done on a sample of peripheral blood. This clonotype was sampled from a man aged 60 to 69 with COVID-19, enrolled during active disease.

The CDR3 is CASSQLAGVSPYEQYF. The sequenced DNA: TGCGCCAGCAGCCAACTAGCGGGAGTATCCCCCTACGAGCAGTACTTC. The rearrangement combines TRBV4-1 with TRBJ2-7; 10 of the junction bases match TRBD2. The CDR3 numbers 16 residues from cysteine through phenylalanine. The kept DNA is CDR3 alone, 48 bases in frame from the first base. The V end gives up 2 bases and the J end 2 bases, leaving 6 bases in the junction not matched to a gene. From the germline V gene, CDR1 is MGHRA and CDR2 is YSYEKL.